This TCR beta chain emerged from a study of blood T cell repertoires in COVID-19. Study-level information: Acute-phase and convalescent COVID-19 samples originated in the United States, Italy and Spain.

Repertoires were generated with immunoSEQ multiplex PCR, while TCRdb's copy carries only in-frame clones and drops some. The sample has 45,000 to 60,000 clones; roughly 83% are singletons. V lost 4 bases to trimming and J lost 2 bases, with 12 bases between them. This CDR3 is 14 amino acids long. The V gene's germline CDR1 is MGHDK and CDR2 SYGVNS. Sequenced input: peripheral blood. This TCR derives from a human donor in a cohort sampled during active COVID-19. The chain employs TRBV25-1 and TRBJ2-7; D call uncertain. CDR3 DNA sequence: TGTGCCAGCAGTGCCCGGGTGGTCCCCTACGAGCAGTACTTC. Its translation: CASSARVVPYEQYF.